This T cell receptor beta chain was documented in a study of T cell responses to AZD1222 COVID-19 vaccine. Whole-study results and caveats: The study found vaccine-associated CD4 TCRs spanning spike, dominant at 160-218 and 743-854. There were mostly white British donors and more females than males, and clonal diversity was possibly underestimated. The study sampled repertoires only after the peak T cell response.

V trimming: 1 base; J trimming: 3 bases; junction bases outside the gene matches: 4. Germline-derived CDR1 and CDR2 are SGHTA and FQGNSA. The CDR3 is made up of 15 amino acids. Sequencing was performed with immunoSEQ multiplex PCR; in TCRdb, only in-frame clones are kept and a portion is missing. In the table there are over 70,000 clones, roughly 88% of which are singletons. On this clone: Its antigen is still unknown.

Sequencing used peripheral blood, obtained on day 0 of MenACWY control vaccination. The V gene is TRBV7-2, the J gene TRBJ1-2; TRBD1 agrees at 8 bases. This clonotype originated in an adult in good health. The CDR3 loop reads CASSLGQGLYYGYTF. CDR3 DNA: TGTGCCAGCAGCTTAGGACAGGGGCTATACTATGGCTACACCTTC.